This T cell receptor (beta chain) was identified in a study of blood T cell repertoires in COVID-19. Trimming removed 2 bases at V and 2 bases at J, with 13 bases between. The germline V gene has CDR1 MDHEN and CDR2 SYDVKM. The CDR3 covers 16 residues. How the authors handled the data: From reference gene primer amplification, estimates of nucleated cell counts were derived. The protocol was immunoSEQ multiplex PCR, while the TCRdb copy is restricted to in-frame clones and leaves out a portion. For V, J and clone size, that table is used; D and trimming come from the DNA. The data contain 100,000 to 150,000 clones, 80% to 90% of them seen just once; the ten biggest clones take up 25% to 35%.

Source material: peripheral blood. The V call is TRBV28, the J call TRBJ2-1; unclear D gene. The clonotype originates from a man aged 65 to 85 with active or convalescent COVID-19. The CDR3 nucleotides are TGTGCCAGCAGTTTACGCTCCCTAGTTCCCTACAATGAGCAGTTCTTC. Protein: CASSLRSLVPYNEQFF.